Below, one TCR beta chain is given with its context. The antigen this receptor binds is unknown. Base quality data are lacking; no much larger clone is found one base away. A distance of 10 bases separates the germline ends of V and J, which lose 5 bases and 2 bases respectively. The CDR3 covers 15 residues, taking in both the cysteine and the phenylalanine. The only DNA kept is the CDR3, 45 bases in frame from the first base. As encoded in the germline V gene, CDR1 is MNHEY while CDR2 is SVGAGI. This entry is derived from a study of T cell responses to AZD1222 COVID-19 vaccine (dated by TCRdb to the early 2020s). As for the study more broadly: TCR sequencing was performed for 230 to 250 trial participants, of whom around 200 were given two doses of AZD1222 and some 26 were given two doses of MenACWY control vaccine. Trial participants were enrolled by age into subgroups of 18-55, 56-69 and 70-plus years, and around 140, 26 and 57 TCR-sequenced participants, respectively, were included in these subgroups. General conclusions and limits of the study: After two AZD1222 doses, both the breadth and the depth of spike-specific TCRs were significantly higher than at day 0 and than in MenACWY recipients. The 56-69-year group was small, and its depth increase did not reach significance, likely because of low power. Conclusions about previously exposed vaccinees are limited, since just five or six AZD1222 recipients were seropositive for SARS-CoV-2 at baseline. Nearly half of unique spike-specific TCRs reportedly recognized epitopes outside regions mutated in the B.1.351 and B.1.1.7 variants. Participants were mostly white British and included more females than males, and it was suggested by the authors that clonal diversity may have been underestimated. The whole spike protein was spanned by vaccine-associated CD4 TCRs, and dominant responses were seen in regions 160-218 and 743-854. Because no day 14 peak-response samples were available, repertoires were characterized only after the peak T cell response.

The CDR3 regions of human TCRbeta chains were analyzed by immunosequencing. On the study's bioinformatics: TCRs in the repertoires were compared against a reference library of SARS-CoV-2-specific TCRs that had been generated with the MIRA antigen-specificity platform. Breadth was defined as the fraction of unique TCRs that were SARS-CoV-2-associated, and depth was defined as the fraction of total T cells that were SARS-CoV-2-associated. Using the MIRA data, each spike-specific TCR was mapped to the spike region that the TCR reacts to and placed in a CD4 or CD8 class. Log10-transformed breadth and depth values were compared by one-way ANOVA with Sidak's multiple comparisons tests. TCRdb limited this immuneACCESS table to in-frame rearrangements with V and J called. A share of clones is missing; checked studies link under half to unresolved V genes, and the rest is unexplained. The DNA was the basis for D and trimming; V, J and clone size are from that table. Recorded for this sample are over 100,000 clones; just over 90% of them occurred a single time. The ten most abundant clones make up roughly 0.98% of the sample.

This specimen's time point label, interpreted: about 28 days (+/-7) after the second vaccine dose. AZD1222 recipients given second doses at about 4 weeks or at about 12 weeks were pooled, since spike-specific TCR depth and breadth were not found to differ between the two schedules. Vaccinee samples came from UK trials COV001 and COV002, including a single-blind randomized controlled phase 2/3 trial of AZD1222 (ChAdOx1 nCoV-19) in healthy adults. Trial participant PBMC samples were collected at day 0 and day 28 after the second dose for TCRbeta chain sequencing. The material was peripheral blood, obtained 28 days after the second AZD1222 dose. This chain is built from TRBV6-5 and TRBJ2-6; the best D guess is TRBD1, with 6 bases matching. The receptor was derived from an adult who received the AZD1222 COVID-19 vaccine. CDR3 protein: CASSPEGAGANVLTF. The nucleotide sequence is given as TGTGCCAGCAGTCCCGAGGGGGCTGGGGCCAACGTCCTGACTTTC.